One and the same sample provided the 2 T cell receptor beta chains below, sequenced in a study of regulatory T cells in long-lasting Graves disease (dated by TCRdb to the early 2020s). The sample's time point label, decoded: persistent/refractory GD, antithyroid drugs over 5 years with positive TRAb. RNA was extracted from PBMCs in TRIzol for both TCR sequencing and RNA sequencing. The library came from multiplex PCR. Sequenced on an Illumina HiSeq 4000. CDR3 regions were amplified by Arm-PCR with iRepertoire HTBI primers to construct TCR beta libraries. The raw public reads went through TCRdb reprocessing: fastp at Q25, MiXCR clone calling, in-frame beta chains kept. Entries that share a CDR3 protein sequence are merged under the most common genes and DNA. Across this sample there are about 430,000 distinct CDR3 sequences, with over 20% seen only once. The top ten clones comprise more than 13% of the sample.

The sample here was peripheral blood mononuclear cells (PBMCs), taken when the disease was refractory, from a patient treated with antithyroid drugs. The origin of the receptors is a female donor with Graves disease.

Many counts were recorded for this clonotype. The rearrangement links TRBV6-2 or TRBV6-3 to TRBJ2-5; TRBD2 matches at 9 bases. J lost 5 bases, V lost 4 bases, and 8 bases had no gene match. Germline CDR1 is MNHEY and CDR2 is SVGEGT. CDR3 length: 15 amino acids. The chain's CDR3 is CASSWREGLEETQYF. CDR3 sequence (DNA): TGTGCCAGCAGTTGGCGGGAGGGCCTCGAGGAGACCCAGTACTTC.

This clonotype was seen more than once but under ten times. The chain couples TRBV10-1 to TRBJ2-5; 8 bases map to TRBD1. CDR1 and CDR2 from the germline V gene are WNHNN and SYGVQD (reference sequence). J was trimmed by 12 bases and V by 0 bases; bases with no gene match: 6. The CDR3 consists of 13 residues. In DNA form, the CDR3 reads TGCGCCAGCAGTGAGTCTCCGGGACAGGTTGAGTACTTC. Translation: CASSESPGQVEYF.